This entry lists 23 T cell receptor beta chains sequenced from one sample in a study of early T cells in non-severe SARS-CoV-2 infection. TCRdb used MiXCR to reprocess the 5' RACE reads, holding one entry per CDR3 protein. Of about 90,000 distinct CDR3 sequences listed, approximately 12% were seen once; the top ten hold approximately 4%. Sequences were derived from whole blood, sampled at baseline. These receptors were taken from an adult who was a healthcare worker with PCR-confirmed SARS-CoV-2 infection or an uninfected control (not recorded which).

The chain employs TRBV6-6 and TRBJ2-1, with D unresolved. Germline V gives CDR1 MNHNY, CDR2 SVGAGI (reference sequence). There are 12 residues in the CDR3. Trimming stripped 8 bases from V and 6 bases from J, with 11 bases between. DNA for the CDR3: TGTGCCAGCGGGTATTCGGGCAATGAGCAGTTCTTC. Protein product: CASGYSGNEQFF.

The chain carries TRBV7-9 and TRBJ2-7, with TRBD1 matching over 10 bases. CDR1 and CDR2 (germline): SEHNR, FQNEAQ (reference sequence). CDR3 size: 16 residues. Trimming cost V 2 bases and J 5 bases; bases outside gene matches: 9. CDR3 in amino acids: CASSLSQSGTGDEQYF. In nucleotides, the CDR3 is TGTGCCAGCAGCTTAAGTCAATCGGGGACAGGGGACGAGCAGTACTTC.

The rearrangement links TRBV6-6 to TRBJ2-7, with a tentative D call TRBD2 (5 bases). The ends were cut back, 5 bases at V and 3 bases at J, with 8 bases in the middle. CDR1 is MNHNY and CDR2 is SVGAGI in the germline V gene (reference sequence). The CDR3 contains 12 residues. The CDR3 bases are TGTGCCAGCAGTGGGAGCGGCTACGAGCAGTACTTC. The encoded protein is CASSGSGYEQYF.

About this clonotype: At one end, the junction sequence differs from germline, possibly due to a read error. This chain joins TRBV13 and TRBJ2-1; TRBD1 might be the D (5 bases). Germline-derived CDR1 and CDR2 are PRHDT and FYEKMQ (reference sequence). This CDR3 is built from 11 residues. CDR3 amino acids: CASSLGAEQFF. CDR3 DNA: TGTGCCAGCAGTTTAGGGGCTGAGCAGTTCTTC. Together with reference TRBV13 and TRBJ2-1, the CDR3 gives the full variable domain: AAGVIQSPRHLIKEKRETATLKCYPIPRHDTVYWYQQGPGQDPQFLISFYEKMQSDKGSIPDRFSAQQFSDYHSELNMSSLELGDSALYFCASSLGAEQFFGPGTRLTVL.

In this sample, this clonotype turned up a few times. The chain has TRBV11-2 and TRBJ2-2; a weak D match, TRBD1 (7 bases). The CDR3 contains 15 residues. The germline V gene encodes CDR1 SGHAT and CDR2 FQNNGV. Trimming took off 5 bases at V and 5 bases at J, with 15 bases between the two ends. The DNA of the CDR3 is TGTGCCAGCAGCCCGCACCAGGGGGGAACCGGGGAGCTGTTTTTT. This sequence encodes CASSPHQGGTGELFF.

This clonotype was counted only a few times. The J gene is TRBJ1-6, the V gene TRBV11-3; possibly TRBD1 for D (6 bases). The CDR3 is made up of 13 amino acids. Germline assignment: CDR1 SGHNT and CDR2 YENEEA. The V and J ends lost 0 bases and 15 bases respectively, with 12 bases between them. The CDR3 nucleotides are TGTGCCAGCAGCTTAGAAAGAGGGACATACCTCCACTTT. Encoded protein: CASSLERGTYLHF.

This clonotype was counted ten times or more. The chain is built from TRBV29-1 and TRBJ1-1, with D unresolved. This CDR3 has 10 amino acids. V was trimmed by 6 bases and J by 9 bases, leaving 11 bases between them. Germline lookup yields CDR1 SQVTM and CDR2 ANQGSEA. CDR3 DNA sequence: TGCAGCGTCACCCAAGCCAAAGCTTTCTTT. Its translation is CSVTQAKAFF.

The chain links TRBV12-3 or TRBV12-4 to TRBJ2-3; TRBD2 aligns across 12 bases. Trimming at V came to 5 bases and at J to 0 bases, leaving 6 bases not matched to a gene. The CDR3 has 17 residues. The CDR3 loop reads CASSPAGLAGSTDTQYF. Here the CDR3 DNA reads TGTGCCAGCAGTCCGGCTGGACTAGCGGGGAGCACAGATACGCAGTATTTT.

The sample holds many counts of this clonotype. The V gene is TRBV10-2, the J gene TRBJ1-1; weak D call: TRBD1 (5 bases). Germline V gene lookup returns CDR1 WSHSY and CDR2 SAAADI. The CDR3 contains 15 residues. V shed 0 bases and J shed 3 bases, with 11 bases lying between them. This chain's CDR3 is CASSESEGLDTEAFF. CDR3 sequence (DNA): TGCGCCAGCAGTGAGTCGGAGGGACTGGACACTGAAGCTTTCTTT.

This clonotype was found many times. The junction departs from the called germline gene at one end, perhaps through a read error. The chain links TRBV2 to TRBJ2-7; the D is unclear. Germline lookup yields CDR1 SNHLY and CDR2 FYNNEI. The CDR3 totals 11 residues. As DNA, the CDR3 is TGTGCCAGCAGTGAAAGGCTGAGAGAGGTCTTC. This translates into CASSERLREVF.

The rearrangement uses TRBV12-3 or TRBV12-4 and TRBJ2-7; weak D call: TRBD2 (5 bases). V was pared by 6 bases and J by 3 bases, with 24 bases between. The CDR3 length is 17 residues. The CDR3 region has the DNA TGTGCCAGCAGCCTTGAGTCATCGCGGGTGATCGTCTACGAGCAGTACTTC. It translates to CASSLESSRVIVYEQYF.

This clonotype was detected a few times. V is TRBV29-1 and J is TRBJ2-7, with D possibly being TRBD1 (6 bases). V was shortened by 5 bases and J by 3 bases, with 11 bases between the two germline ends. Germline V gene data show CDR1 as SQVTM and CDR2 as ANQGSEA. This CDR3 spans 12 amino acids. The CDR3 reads CSVIQGNYEQYF. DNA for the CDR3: TGCAGCGTTATCCAGGGGAACTACGAGCAGTACTTC.

The CDR3 DNA reads as TGTGCCAGTAGACTACAAGCGGGGGGGACAGATACGCAGTATTTT. Residues: CASRLQAGGTDTQYF. The chain uses TRBV19 and TRBJ2-3; 10 bases fit TRBD2. Trimming cost V 6 bases and J 3 bases; bases outside gene matches: 6. There are 15 residues in the CDR3. In germline, CDR1 is LNHDA, CDR2 SQIVND (reference sequence).

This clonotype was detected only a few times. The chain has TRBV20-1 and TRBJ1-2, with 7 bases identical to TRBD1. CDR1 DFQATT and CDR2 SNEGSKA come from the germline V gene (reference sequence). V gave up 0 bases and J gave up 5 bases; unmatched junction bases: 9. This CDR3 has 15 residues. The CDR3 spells CSARDLRDSLYGYTF. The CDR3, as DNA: TGCAGTGCTAGAGATCTAAGGGACAGCCTTTATGGCTACACCTTC.

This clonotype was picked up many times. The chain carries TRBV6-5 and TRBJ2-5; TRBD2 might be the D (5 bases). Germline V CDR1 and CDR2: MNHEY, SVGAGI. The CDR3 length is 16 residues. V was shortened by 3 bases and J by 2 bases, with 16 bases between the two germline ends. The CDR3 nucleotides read TGTGCCAGCAGTTATTTACTAGGGTCGGGACAAGAGACCCAGTACTTC. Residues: CASSYLLGSGQETQYF.

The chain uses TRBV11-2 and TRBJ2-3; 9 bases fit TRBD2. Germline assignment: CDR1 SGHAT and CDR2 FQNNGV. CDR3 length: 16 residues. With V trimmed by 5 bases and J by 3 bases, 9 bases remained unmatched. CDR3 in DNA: TGTGCCAGCAGCATTATAGCGGGGGTGGGAACAGATACGCAGTATTTT. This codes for CASSIIAGVGTDTQYF.

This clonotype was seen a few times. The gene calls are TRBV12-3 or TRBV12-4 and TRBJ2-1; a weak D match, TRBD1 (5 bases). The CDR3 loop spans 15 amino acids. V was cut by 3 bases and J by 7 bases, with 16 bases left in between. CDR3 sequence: CASSFDSPPRNEQFF. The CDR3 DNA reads TGTGCCAGCAGTTTCGACAGCCCCCCACGTAATGAGCAGTTCTTC.

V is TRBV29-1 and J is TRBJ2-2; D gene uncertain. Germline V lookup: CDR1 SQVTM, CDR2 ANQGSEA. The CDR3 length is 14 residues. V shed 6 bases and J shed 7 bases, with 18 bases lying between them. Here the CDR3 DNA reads TGCAGCGTCGACTTCCCGTCAGGTAGCGGGGAGCTGTTTTTT. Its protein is CSVDFPSGSGELFF.

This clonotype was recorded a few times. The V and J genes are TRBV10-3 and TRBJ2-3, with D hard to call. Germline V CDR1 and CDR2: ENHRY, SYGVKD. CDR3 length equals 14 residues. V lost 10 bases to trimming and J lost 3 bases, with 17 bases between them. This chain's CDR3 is CATMDQVGTDTQYF. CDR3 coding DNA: TGTGCCACCATGGACCAGGTGGGGACAGATACGCAGTATTTT.

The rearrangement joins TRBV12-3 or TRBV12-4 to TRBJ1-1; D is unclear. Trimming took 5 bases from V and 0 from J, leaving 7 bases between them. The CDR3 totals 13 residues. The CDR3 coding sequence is TGTGCCAGCAGTCTGGACTTGAACACTGAAGCTTTCTTT. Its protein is CASSLDLNTEAFF.

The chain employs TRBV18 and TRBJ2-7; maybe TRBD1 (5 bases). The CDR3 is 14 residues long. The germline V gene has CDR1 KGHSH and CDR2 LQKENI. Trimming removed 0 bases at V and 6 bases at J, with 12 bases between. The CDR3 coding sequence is TGTGCCAGCTCACCACCGGTGGGGCCTGCCGAGCAGTACTTC. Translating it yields CASSPPVGPAEQYF.

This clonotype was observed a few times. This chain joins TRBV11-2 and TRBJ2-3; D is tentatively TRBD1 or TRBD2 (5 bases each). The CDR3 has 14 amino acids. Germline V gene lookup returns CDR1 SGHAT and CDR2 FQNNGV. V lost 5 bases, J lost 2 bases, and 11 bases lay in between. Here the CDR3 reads CASSRDLDTDTQYF. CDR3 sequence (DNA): TGTGCCAGCAGCAGGGACCTGGACACAGATACGCAGTATTTT.

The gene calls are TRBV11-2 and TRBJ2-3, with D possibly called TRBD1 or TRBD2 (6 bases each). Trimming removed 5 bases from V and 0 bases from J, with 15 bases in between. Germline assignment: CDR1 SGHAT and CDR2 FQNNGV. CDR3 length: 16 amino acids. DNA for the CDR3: TGTGCCAGCAGCCCCGGTCGGGGGCAGAGCACAGATACGCAGTATTTT. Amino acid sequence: CASSPGRGQSTDTQYF.